This entry concerns a single TCR beta chain. What it binds is unknown. This specimen belongs to a study of cytomegalovirus exposure and HLA in healthy donors. Findings and limits, study-wide: A later analysis found most CMV-associated TCR beta chains apparently HLA-restricted. Many donors carried some public TCRs, although rarity characterized most TCR sequences.

The PCR ran on 60 Vbeta and 13 Jbeta primers. Only in-frame clones appear in the TCRdb table, and some are missing; sequencing was by immunoSEQ multiplex PCR. The table shows over 100,000 clones, with about 80% occurring only once. There are 15 residues in the CDR3. Germline CDR1 and CDR2: SGHDN and FVKESK. Trimming at V came to 5 bases and at J to 11 bases, leaving 15 bases not matched to a gene. Sequencing was done on a sample of PBMCs. V gene TRBV14 combines with J gene TRBJ2-1, with 7 bases that match TRBD2. The sequence came from a woman in her 50s in good health and CMV-seropositive. The CDR3 nucleotides are TGTGCCAGCAGCTACACTAGCGCGGTGACAAATCAGCAGTTCTTC. Translated, it gives CASSYTSAVTNQQFF.